This T cell receptor beta chain was sequenced during a study of cytotoxic CD8 clonotypes in ibrutinib-treated CLL. Study in general: Fewer than 13 relapsed/refractory, approximately 15 treatment-naive; about 17 IGHV unmutated.

Assay used: immunoSEQ multiplex PCR; TCRdb lists only in-frame clones, some missing. Here the sample spans 150,000 or so clones, 84% being singletons. Specimen: PBMCs, collected after 24 months of ibrutinib treatment. The sequence was collected from a human donor with chronic lymphocytic leukemia.

CDR3 region: CASSSLGGDEQFF. CDR3 nucleotides: TGTGCCAGCAGCTCCTTGGGGGGGGATGAGCAGTTCTTC. The rearrangement links TRBV7-2 to TRBJ2-1; 7 bases agree with TRBD2. Germline CDR1 and CDR2: SGHTA and FQGNSA. Germline trimming cut 4 bases from V and 8 bases from J; bases unmatched to any gene: 5. This CDR3 spans 13 amino acids.